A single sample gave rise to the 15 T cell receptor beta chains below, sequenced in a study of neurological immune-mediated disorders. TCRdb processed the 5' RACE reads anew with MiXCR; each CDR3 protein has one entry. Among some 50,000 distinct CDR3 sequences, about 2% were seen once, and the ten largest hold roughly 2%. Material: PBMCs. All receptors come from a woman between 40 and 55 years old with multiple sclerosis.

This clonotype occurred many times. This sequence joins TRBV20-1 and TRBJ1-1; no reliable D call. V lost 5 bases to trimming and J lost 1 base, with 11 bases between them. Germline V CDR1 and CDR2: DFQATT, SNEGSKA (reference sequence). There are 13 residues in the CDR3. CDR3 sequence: CSAPNEANTEAFF. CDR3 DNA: TGCAGTGCTCCCAACGAGGCGAACACTGAAGCTTTCTTT.

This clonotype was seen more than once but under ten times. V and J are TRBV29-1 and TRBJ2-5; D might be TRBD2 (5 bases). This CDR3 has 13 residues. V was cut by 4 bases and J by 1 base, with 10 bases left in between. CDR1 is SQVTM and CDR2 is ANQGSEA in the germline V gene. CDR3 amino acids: CSVAVRVQETQYF. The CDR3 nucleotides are TGCAGCGTTGCTGTGCGGGTCCAAGAGACCCAGTACTTC.

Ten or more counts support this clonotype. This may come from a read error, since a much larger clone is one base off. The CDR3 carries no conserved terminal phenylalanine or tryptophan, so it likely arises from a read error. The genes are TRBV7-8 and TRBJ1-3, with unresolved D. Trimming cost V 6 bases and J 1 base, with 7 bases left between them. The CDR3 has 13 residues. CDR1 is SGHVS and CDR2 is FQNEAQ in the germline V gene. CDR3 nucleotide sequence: TGTGCCAGCAGAGAAAGGTCTGGAAACACCATATATTGT. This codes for CASRERSGNTIYC.

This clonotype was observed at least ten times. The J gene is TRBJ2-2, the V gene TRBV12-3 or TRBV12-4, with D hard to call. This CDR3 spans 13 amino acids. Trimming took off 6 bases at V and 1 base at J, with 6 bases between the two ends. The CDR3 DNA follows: TGTGCCAGCAGAAGACAGAACACCGGGGAGCTGTTTTTT. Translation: CASRRQNTGELFF.

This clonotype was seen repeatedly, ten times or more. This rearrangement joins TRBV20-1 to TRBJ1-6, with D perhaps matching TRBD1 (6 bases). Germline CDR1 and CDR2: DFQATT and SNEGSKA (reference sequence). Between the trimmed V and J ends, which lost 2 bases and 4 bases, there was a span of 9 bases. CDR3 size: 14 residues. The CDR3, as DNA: TGCAGTGCTAGAAAAGGGGGATATAATTCACCCCTCCACTTT. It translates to CSARKGGYNSPLHF.

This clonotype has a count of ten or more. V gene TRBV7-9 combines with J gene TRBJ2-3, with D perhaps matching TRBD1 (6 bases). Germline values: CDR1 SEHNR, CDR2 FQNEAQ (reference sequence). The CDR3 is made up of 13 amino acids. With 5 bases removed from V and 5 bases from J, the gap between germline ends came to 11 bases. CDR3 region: CASSVPGVDTQYF. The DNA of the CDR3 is TGTGCCAGCAGCGTACCAGGGGTAGATACGCAGTATTTT.

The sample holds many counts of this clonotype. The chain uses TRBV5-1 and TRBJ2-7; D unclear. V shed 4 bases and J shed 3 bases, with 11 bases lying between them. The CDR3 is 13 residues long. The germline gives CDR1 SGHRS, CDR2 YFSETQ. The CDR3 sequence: CASSPRTDYEQYF. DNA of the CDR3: TGCGCCAGCAGCCCAAGGACGGACTACGAGCAGTACTTC.

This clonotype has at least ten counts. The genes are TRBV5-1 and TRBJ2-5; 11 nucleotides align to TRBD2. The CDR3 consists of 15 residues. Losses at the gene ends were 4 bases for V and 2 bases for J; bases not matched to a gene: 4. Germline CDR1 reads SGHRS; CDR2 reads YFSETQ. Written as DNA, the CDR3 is TGCGCCAGCAGCCCCTTAGCGGGGGGGCAAGAGACCCAGTACTTC. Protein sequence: CASSPLAGGQETQYF.

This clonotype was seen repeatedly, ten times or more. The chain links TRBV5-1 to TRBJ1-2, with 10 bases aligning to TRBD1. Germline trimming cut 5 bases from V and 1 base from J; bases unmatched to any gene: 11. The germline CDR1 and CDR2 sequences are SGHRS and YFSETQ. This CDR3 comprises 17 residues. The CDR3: CASRQGQGRPHNYGYTF. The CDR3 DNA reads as TGCGCCAGCAGACAGGGACAGGGGCGCCCGCATAACTATGGCTACACCTTC.

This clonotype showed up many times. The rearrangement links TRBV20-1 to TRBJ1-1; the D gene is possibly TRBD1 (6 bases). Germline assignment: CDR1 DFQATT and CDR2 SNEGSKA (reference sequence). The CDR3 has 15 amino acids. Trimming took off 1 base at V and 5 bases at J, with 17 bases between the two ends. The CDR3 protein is CSARGVAGARTEAFF. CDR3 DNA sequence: TGCAGTGCTAGAGGCGTCGCGGGGGCGCGAACTGAAGCTTTCTTT.

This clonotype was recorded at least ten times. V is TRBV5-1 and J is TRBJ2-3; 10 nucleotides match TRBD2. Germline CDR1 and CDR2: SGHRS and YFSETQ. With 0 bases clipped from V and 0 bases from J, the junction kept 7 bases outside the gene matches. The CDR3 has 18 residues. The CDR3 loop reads CASSLASGGFSSTDTQYF. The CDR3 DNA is TGCGCCAGCAGCTTGGCTAGCGGGGGATTCTCTAGCACAGATACGCAGTATTTT.

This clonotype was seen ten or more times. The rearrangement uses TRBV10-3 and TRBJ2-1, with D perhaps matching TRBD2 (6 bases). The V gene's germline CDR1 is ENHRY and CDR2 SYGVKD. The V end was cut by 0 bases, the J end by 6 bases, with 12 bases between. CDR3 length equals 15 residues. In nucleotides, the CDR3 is TGTGCCATCAGTGAGTCGATAGGACTACCCAATGAGCAGTTCTTC. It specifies CAISESIGLPNEQFF.

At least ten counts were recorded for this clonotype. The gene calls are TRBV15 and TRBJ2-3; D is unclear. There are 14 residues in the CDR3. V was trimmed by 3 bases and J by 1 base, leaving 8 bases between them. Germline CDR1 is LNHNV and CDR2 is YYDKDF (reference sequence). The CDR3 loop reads CATSRTPGTDTQYF. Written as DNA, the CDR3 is TGTGCCACCAGCAGGACTCCCGGCACAGATACGCAGTATTTT.

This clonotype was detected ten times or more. The CDR3, as DNA: TGTGCCAGCAGCCCGTGGGACAGCGAGAACACTGAAGCTTTCTTT. Protein product: CASSPWDSENTEAFF. The V gene is TRBV7-9, the J gene TRBJ1-1; 7 nucleotides line up with TRBD1. This CDR3 region has 15 residues. The germline V gene has CDR1 SEHNR and CDR2 FQNEAQ (reference sequence). Germline trimming cut 5 bases from V and 1 base from J; bases unmatched to any gene: 7.

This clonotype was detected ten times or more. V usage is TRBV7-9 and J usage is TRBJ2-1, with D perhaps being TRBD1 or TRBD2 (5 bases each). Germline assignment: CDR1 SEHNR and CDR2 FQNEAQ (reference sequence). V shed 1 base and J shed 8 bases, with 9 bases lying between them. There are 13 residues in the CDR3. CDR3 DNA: TGTGCCAGCAGCTTAGGGGACGCCTATGAGCAGTTCTTC. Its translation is CASSLGDAYEQFF.